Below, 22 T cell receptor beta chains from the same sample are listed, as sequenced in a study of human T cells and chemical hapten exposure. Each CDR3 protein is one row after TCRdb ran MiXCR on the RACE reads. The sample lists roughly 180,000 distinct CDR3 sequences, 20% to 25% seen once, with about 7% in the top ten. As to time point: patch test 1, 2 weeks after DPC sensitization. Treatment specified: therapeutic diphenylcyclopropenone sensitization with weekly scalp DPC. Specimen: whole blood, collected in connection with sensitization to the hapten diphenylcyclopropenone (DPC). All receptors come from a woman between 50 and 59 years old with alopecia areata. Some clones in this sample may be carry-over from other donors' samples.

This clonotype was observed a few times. The CDR3 bases are TGCAGCGCCGATAGTCAGGGGCTAACTGAAGCTTTCTTT. It translates to CSADSQGLTEAFF. The chain combines TRBV29-1 with TRBJ1-1; TRBD1 might be the D (6 bases). This CDR3 region has 13 residues. V shed 7 bases and J shed 5 bases, with 17 bases lying between them. Looked up from germline, CDR1 is SQVTM and CDR2 is ANQGSEA.

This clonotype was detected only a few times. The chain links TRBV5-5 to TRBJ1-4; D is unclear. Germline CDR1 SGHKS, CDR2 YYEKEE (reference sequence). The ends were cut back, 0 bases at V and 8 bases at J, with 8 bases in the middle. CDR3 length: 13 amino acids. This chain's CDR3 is CASSLGPYEKLFF. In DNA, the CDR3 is TGTGCCAGCAGCTTGGGCCCCTACGAAAAACTGTTTTTT.

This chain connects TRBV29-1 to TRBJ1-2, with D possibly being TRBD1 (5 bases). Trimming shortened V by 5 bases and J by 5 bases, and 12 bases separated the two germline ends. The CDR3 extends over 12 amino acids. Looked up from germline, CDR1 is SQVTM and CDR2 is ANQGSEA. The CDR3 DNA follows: TGCAGCGTTAGGTGGGGCGGATATGGCTACACCTTC. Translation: CSVRWGGYGYTF.

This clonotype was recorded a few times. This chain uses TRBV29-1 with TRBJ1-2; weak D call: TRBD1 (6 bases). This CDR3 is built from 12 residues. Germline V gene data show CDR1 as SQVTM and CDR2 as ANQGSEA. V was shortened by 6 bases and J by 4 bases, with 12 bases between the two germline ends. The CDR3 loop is CSVREGGYGYTF. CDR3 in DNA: TGCAGCGTGCGCGAAGGGGGCTATGGCTACACCTTC.

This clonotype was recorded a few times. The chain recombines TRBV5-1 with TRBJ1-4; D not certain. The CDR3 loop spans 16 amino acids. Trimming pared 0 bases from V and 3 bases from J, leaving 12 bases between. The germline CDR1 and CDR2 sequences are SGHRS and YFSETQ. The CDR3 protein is CASSLAGHRANEKLFF. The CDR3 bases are TGCGCCAGCAGCTTGGCAGGCCACCGAGCTAATGAAAAACTGTTTTTT.

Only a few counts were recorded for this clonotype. CDR3 sequence: CSASGTGNYYEQYF. The CDR3 DNA is TGCAGTGCTTCCGGGACAGGGAATTATTACGAGCAGTACTTC. V and J are TRBV20-1 and TRBJ2-7, with 9 bases matching TRBD1. V shed 5 bases, J shed 4 bases, and the junction held 9 bases outside the gene matches. This CDR3 contains 14 residues. The germline gives CDR1 DFQATT, CDR2 SNEGSKA (reference sequence).

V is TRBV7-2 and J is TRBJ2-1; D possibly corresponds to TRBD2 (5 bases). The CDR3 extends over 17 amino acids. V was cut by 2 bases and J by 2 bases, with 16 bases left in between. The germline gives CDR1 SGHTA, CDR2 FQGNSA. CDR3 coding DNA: TGTGCCAGCAGCTTACGTGCCTCTACGGAGGCCTACAATGAGCAGTTCTTC. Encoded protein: CASSLRASTEAYNEQFF.

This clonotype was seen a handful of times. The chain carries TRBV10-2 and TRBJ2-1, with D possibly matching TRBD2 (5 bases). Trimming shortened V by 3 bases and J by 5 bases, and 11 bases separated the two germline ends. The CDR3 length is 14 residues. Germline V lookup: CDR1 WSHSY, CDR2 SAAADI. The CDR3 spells CASSEWGVDNEQFF. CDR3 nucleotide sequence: TGCGCCAGCAGTGAATGGGGAGTGGACAATGAGCAGTTCTTC.

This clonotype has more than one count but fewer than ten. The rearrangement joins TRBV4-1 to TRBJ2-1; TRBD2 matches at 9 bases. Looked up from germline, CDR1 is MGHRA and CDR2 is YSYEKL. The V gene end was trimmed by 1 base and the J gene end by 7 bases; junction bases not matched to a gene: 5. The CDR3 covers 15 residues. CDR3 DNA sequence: TGCGCCAGCAGCCAAGGCCTAGCGGGACGAAATGAGCAGTTCTTC. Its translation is CASSQGLAGRNEQFF.

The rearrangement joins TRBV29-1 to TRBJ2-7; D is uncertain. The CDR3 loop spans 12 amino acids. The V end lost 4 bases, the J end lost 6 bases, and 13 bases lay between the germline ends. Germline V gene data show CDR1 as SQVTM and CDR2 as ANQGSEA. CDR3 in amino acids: CSVALSQREQYF. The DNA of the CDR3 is TGCAGCGTTGCGCTATCACAGCGCGAGCAGTACTTC.

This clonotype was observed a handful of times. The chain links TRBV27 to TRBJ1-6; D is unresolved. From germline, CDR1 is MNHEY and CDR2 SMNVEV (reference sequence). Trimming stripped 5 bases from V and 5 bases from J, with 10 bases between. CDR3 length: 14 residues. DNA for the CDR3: TGTGCCAGCAGTCCCGGTCTGGATAATTCACCCCTCCACTTT. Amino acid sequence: CASSPGLDNSPLHF.

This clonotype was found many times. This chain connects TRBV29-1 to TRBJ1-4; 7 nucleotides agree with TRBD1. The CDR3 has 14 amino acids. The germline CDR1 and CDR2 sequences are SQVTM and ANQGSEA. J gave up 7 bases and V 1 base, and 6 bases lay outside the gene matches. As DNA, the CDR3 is TGCAGCGTTGAAGTACAGGGGCAGGGTGAAAAACTGTTTTTT. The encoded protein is CSVEVQGQGEKLFF.

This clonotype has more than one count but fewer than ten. The CDR3 DNA follows: TGTGCCAGCAGCTTAACCCTCTCTGGGGCCAACGTCCTGACTTTC. The encoded protein is CASSLTLSGANVLTF. The rearrangement links TRBV7-2 to TRBJ2-6; no firm D call. The CDR3 sequence is 15 residues long. V lost 2 bases and J lost 0, with 5 bases in between. Germline V gives CDR1 SGHTA, CDR2 FQGNSA.

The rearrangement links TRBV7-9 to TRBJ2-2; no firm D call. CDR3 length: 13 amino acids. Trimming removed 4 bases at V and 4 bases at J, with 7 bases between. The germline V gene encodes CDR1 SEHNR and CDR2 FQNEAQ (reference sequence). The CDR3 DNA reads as TGTGCCAGCAGCTCCTGGACCACCGGGGAGCTGTTTTTT. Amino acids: CASSSWTTGELFF.

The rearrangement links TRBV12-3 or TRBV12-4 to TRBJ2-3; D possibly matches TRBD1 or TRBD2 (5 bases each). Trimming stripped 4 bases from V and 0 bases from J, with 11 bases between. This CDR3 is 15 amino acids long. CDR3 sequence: CASSSRDQSTDTQYF. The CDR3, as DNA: TGTGCCAGCAGTTCAAGGGACCAGAGCACAGATACGCAGTATTTT.

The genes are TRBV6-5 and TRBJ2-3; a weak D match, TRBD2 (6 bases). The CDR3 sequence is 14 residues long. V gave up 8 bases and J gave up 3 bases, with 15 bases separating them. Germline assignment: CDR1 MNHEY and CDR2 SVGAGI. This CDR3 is CASHRLGLTDTQYF. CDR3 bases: TGTGCCAGCCACCGACTAGGGTTGACAGATACGCAGTATTTT.

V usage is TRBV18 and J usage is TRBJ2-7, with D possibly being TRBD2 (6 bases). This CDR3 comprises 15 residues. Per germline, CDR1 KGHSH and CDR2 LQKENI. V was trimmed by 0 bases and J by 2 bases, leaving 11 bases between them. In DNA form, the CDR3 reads TGTGCCAGCTCACCACCGGAGGGAGTTGCCTACGAGCAGTACTTC. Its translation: CASSPPEGVAYEQYF. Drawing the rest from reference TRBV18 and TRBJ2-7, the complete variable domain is NAGVMQNPRHLVRRRGQEARLRCSPMKGHSHVYWYRQLPEEGLKFMVYLQKENIIDESGMPKERFSAEFPKEGPSILRIQQVVRGDSAAYFCASSPPEGVAYEQYFGPGTRLTVT.

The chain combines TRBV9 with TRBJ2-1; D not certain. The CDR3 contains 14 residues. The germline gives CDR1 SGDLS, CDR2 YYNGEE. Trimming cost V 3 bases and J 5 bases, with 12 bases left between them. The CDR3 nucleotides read TGTGCCAGCAGCGCCCCTGGGCGCCACAATGAGCAGTTCTTC. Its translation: CASSAPGRHNEQFF.

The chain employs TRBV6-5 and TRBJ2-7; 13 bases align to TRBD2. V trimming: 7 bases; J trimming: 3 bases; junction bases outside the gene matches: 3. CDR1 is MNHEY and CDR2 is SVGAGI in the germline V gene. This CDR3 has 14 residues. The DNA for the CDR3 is TGTGCCAGCAAAGGGACTAGCGGGAACTACGAGCAGTACTTC. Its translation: CASKGTSGNYEQYF.

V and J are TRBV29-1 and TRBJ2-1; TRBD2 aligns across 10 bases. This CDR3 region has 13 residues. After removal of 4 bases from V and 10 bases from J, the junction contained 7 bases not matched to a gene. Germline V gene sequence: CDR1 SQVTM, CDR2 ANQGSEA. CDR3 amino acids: CSVGKGLATEQFF. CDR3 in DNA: TGCAGCGTTGGGAAGGGACTAGCGACGGAGCAGTTCTTC.

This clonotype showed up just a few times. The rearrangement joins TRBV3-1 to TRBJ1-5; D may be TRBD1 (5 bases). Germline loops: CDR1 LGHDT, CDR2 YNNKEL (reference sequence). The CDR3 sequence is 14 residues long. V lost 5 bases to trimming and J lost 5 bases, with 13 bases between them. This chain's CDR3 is CASSYGGSDQPQHF. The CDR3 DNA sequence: TGTGCCAGCAGCTATGGGGGGTCCGATCAGCCCCAGCATTTT.

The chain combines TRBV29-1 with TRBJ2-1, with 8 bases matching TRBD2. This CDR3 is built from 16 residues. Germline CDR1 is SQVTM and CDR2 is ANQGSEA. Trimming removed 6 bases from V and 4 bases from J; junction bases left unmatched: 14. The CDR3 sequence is CSVIPRTSGDYNEQFF. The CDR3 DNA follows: TGCAGCGTGATACCCCGCACTAGCGGAGATTACAATGAGCAGTTCTTC.